One sample yielded the 23 T cell receptor beta chains listed below, sequenced in a study of blood T cell repertoires in COVID-19. Produced via immunoSEQ multiplex PCR; TCRdb's table is partial and in-frame only. Of 80,000 or so clones listed, roughly 80% are singletons. Sequenced material: peripheral blood. These receptors originate from a man aged 80 or over with acute or convalescent COVID-19.

This clone has only a few counts. The chain recombines TRBV5-8 with TRBJ1-1; D gene uncertain. The germline V and J ends were trimmed by 3 bases and 11 bases, with 14 bases remaining between them. The CDR3 length is 12 residues. CDR1 is SGHTS, CDR2 YDEGEE, per germline. The CDR3 DNA is TGTGCCAGCAGCTCCCCTTGGGAGTCGGCTTTCTTT. Its translation: CASSSPWESAFF.

Comments on this clone: At the DNA level, this CDR3 is encoded by other sequences in the same sample as well. The chain links TRBV12-3 or TRBV12-4 to TRBJ1-3; D is unclear. V was pared by 4 bases and J by 2 bases, with 3 bases between. The CDR3 spans 12 residues. CDR3 sequence reads: CASSSAGNTIYF. In nucleotides, the CDR3 is TGTGCCAGCAGTTCCGCTGGAAACACCATATATTTT.

The rearrangement links TRBV30 to TRBJ2-3; D is ambiguous. The germline V gene encodes CDR1 GTSNPN and CDR2 SVGIG (reference sequence). CDR3 length: 14 residues. The V and J ends lost 0 bases and 4 bases respectively, with 11 bases between them. This chain's CDR3 is CAWSVRSSADTQYF. The CDR3 DNA sequence: TGTGCCTGGAGTGTACGGTCGTCGGCAGATACGCAGTATTTT.

The chain links TRBV11-2 to TRBJ1-1; TRBD1 aligns across 9 bases. In germline, CDR1 is SGHAT, CDR2 FQNNGV. The CDR3 spans 17 residues. After removal of 3 bases from V and 3 bases from J, the junction contained 11 bases not matched to a gene. This chain's CDR3 is CASSFAGTGSYDTEAFF. CDR3 sequence (DNA): TGTGCCAGCAGCTTCGCCGGGACAGGGTCTTATGACACTGAAGCTTTCTTT.

This clone occurred once. The V call is TRBV29-1, the J call TRBJ1-1; 8 positions match TRBD1. V trimming: 7 bases; J trimming: 3 bases; junction bases outside the gene matches: 7. Germline CDR1 and CDR2: SQVTM and ANQGSEA. CDR3 size: 13 residues. The DNA of the CDR3 is TGCAGCGGTGCGACAGGGGAGTACACTGAAGCTTTCTTT. Its translation is CSGATGEYTEAFF.

This sequence joins TRBV6-5 and TRBJ1-4, with a tentative D call TRBD1 (5 bases). CDR3 length equals 15 residues. Germline values: CDR1 MNHEY, CDR2 SVGAGI. V shed 6 bases and J shed 0 bases, with 11 bases lying between them. As DNA, the CDR3 is TGTGCCAGCAGCGGCGGGGGTGCAACTAATGAAAAACTGTTTTTT. This sequence encodes CASSGGGATNEKLFF.

J is TRBJ2-2 and V is TRBV7-3; D remains unclear. The CDR3 runs to 16 residues. Trimming left V 5 bases short and J 0 bases short, with 13 bases between. Germline-derived CDR1 and CDR2 are SGHTA and FQGTGA. The CDR3 is CASSHQATSNTGELFF. CDR3 bases: TGTGCCAGCAGCCACCAAGCCACGTCGAACACCGGGGAGCTGTTTTTT.

The DNA of the CDR3 is TGTGCCAGCAGTTACGCGACAGGGGGCTCGCACTATGGCTACACCTTC. Its translation is CASSYATGGSHYGYTF. The chain uses TRBV7-9 and TRBJ1-2; 10 bases align to TRBD1. The V and J ends lost 6 bases and 3 bases, in that order; junction bases with no gene match: 10. The germline V gene encodes CDR1 SEHNR and CDR2 FQNEAQ (reference sequence). The CDR3 totals 16 residues.

The CDR3 sequence: CAWSPGQGKKSNEKLFF. The CDR3 DNA reads as TGTGCCTGGAGTCCGGGACAGGGGAAGAAGTCTAATGAAAAACTGTTTTTT. J is TRBJ1-4 and V is TRBV30; 10 nucleotides agree with TRBD1. The CDR3 has 17 amino acids. CDR1 is GTSNPN and CDR2 is SVGIG in the germline V gene (reference sequence). The J segment lost 3 bases and the V segment lost 2 bases, leaving 9 bases of the junction unmatched.

This clone was seen only once. V gene TRBV25-1 combines with J gene TRBJ1-5; D remains ambiguous. The V end lost 1 base, the J end lost 0 bases, and 7 bases lay between the germline ends. CDR3 length: 15 amino acids. Germline loops: CDR1 MGHDK, CDR2 SYGVNS. CDR3 nucleotides: TGTGCCAGCAGTGAATCTGACAATAGCAATCAGCCCCAGCATTTT. Its protein product is CASSESDNSNQPQHF.

V usage is TRBV12-2 and J usage is TRBJ2-7; TRBD1 is taken as the D call from the table, unchecked against the DNA. TRBV12-2 is termed a pseudogene. CDR3 size: 15 residues. Here the CDR3 reads CASRVRRDILYEQYF. In DNA, the CDR3 is TGTGCAAGTCGCGTCCGTAGGGACATACTCTACGAGCAGTACTTC.

A few counts support this clone. The chain combines TRBV29-1 with TRBJ1-2; TRBD1 aligns across 8 bases. Per germline, CDR1 SQVTM and CDR2 ANQGSEA. V lost 1 base and J lost 8; bases outside the gene matches: 9. This CDR3 spans 14 amino acids. CDR3 amino acids: CSVEAQDRAEGYTF. The DNA for the CDR3 is TGCAGCGTTGAAGCCCAGGACAGGGCTGAGGGCTACACCTTC.

V usage is TRBV5-1 and J usage is TRBJ2-3; D possibly corresponds to TRBD2 (6 bases). CDR3 length: 13 amino acids. Germline V gene sequence: CDR1 SGHRS, CDR2 YFSETQ. V was clipped by 4 bases and J by 4 bases, with 10 bases between them. The CDR3 loop reads CASSGPGADTQYF. The CDR3 region has the DNA TGCGCCAGCAGCGGTCCGGGGGCAGATACGCAGTATTTT.

The chain employs TRBV4-1 and TRBJ2-3; 8 nucleotides line up with TRBD1. Germline lookup yields CDR1 MGHRA and CDR2 YSYEKL. The CDR3 is 16 residues long. V lost 3 bases and J lost 3; bases outside the gene matches: 8. CDR3 residues: CASSQQQGAGTDTQYF. CDR3 sequence (DNA): TGCGCCAGCAGCCAGCAGCAGGGGGCCGGGACAGATACGCAGTATTTT.

The rearrangement joins TRBV5-4 to TRBJ1-2; weak D call: TRBD1 (6 bases). With 0 bases removed from V and 7 bases from J, the gap between germline ends came to 10 bases. The CDR3 runs to 13 residues. Germline V CDR1 and CDR2: SGHNT, YYREEE (reference sequence). Here the CDR3 DNA reads TGTGCCAGCAGCTTGGGACAGGAAGTTGGCTACACCTTC. As protein: CASSLGQEVGYTF.

The CDR3: CASSLSGPLGETQYF. Written as DNA, the CDR3 is TGTGCCAGCAGCCTCAGCGGGCCCTTAGGGGAGACCCAGTACTTC. The chain is built from TRBV3-1 (or the pseudogene TRBV3-2) and TRBJ2-5; the D gene is possibly TRBD2 (6 bases). V was clipped by 4 bases and J by 5 bases, with 17 bases between them. The CDR3 extends over 15 amino acids. Germline V gene lookup returns CDR1 LGHDT and CDR2 YNNKEL (reference sequence).

The chain combines TRBV12-5 with TRBJ1-1; D is possibly TRBD1 (6 bases). The V end was cut by 3 bases, the J end by 6 bases, with 11 bases between. CDR3 length equals 13 residues. Germline CDR1 LGHNT, CDR2 FRNRAP. The DNA for the CDR3 is TGTGCTAGTGGTTTTAACAGGGTTTCTGAAGCTTTCTTT. Residues: CASGFNRVSEAFF.

This chain links TRBV19 with TRBJ1-1, with no clear D. The CDR3 runs 11 residues. Between the trimmed V and J ends, which lost 1 base and 10 bases, there was a span of 7 bases. Germline CDR1 reads LNHDA; CDR2 reads SQIVND (reference sequence). The CDR3 nucleotides are TGTGCCAGTAGTATAGTGGGGAGAGCTTTCTTT. This codes for CASSIVGRAFF.

V is TRBV4-1 and J is TRBJ2-5; tentatively, D is TRBD2 (6 bases). CDR3 size: 15 residues. CDR1 MGHRA and CDR2 YSYEKL come from the germline V gene. V was shortened by 1 base and J by 5 bases, with 14 bases between the two germline ends. CDR3 nucleotide sequence: TGCGCCAGCAGCCAAGTCGGGGAACGGGGGGAGACCCAGTACTTC. Its protein is CASSQVGERGETQYF.

V and J are TRBV20-1 and TRBJ1-1; no firm D call. This CDR3 is built from 12 residues. Germline V gene sequence: CDR1 DFQATT, CDR2 SNEGSKA (reference sequence). Trimming stripped 3 bases from V and 3 bases from J, with 8 bases between. The CDR3 DNA sequence: TGCAGTGCTAGTTTCGGGGACACTGAAGCTTTCTTT. Translation: CSASFGDTEAFF.

The chain carries TRBV3-1 (or the pseudogene TRBV3-2) and TRBJ2-3; no definite D call. The CDR3 consists of 13 residues. V was trimmed by 4 bases and J by 5 bases, leaving 10 bases between them. Germline V lookup: CDR1 LGHDT, CDR2 YNNKEL (reference sequence). The CDR3 DNA is TGTGCCAGCAGCCTTCGGTCATTAGATACGCAGTATTTT. Translation: CASSLRSLDTQYF.

The rearrangement links TRBV11-2 to TRBJ1-5, with 9 bases fitting TRBD1. This CDR3 comprises 15 residues. Looked up from germline, CDR1 is SGHAT and CDR2 is FQNNGV. Trimming took 3 bases from V and 6 from J; bases not matched to a gene: 6. The CDR3 coding sequence is TGTGCCAGCAGCTTCGGGACAGGGCAGGTTCAGCCCCAGCATTTT. The encoded protein is CASSFGTGQVQPQHF.

This chain connects TRBV10-3 to TRBJ1-2; 8 positions agree with TRBD1. The CDR3 runs 13 residues. The germline CDR1 and CDR2 sequences are ENHRY and SYGVKD. The junction had 1 base not matched to a gene; V was cut back by 3 bases and J by 4 bases. CDR3 sequence reads: CAISEDRGYGYTF. DNA for the CDR3: TGTGCCATCAGTGAAGACAGGGGCTATGGCTACACCTTC.